The 31 T cell receptor beta chains below come from one sample, sequenced in a study of CD8 T cells in Susac syndrome. Random hexamers primed reverse transcription of about 0.45 to 1 ug RNA. MiXCR was run by TCRdb on the immunoSEQ multiplex PCR reads, yielding one entry per CDR3 protein. This sample has 150,000 to 200,000 distinct CDR3 sequences, with around 94% found just once. Sequenced: CD4+ T cells from PBMCs. Source of these receptors: a human donor in good health.

The chain carries TRBV3-1 and TRBJ2-5; 8 bases are a match to TRBD2. J was trimmed by 1 base and V by 3 bases; bases with no gene match: 4. The germline V gene encodes CDR1 LGHDT and CDR2 YNNKEL (reference sequence). This CDR3 has 15 residues. The CDR3 DNA follows: TGTGCCAGCAGCCATCAGGGACTAGTCCAAGAGACCCAGTACTTC. It codes for CASSHQGLVQETQYF.

The chain has TRBV29-1 and TRBJ2-1, with 7 positions matching TRBD1. The V gene end was trimmed by 3 bases and the J gene end by 3 bases; junction bases not matched to a gene: 8. The CDR3 runs to 15 residues. The germline V gene has CDR1 SQVTM and CDR2 ANQGSEA. Written as DNA, the CDR3 is TGCAGCGTTGATCGAACAGGGGCTTACTACAATGAGCAGTTCTTC. This translates into CSVDRTGAYYNEQFF.

This chain uses TRBV7-2 with TRBJ2-5, with unresolved D. Germline V gives CDR1 SGHTA, CDR2 FQGNSA. This CDR3 region has 15 residues. Trimming took 0 bases from V and 5 from J, leaving 13 bases between them. CDR3 sequence reads: CASSLAIGPWETQYF. The CDR3 DNA sequence: TGTGCCAGCAGCTTAGCGATAGGGCCGTGGGAGACCCAGTACTTC.

This chain connects TRBV2 to TRBJ1-5; 7 bases agree with TRBD1. CDR1 is SNHLY, CDR2 FYNNEI, per germline. V shed 2 bases, J shed 9 bases, and the junction held 7 bases outside the gene matches. The length of the CDR3 is 14 residues. Written as DNA, the CDR3 is TGTGCCAGCAGTGAAACCCACAGGGGTCCGCCCCAGCATTTT. Translation: CASSETHRGPPQHF.

The CDR3, as DNA: TGCAGCGCCCGCAGCACGGGGAGGGCTGAAGCTTTCTTT. It codes for CSARSTGRAEAFF. V is TRBV29-1 and J is TRBJ1-1, with unresolved D. The V gene lost 7 bases and the J gene lost 6 bases, with 18 bases spanning the gap. The CDR3 contains 13 residues. Germline CDR1 is SQVTM and CDR2 is ANQGSEA.

The chain couples TRBV30 to TRBJ1-2; 12 bases map to TRBD1. The CDR3 consists of 13 residues. Per germline, CDR1 GTSNPN and CDR2 SVGIG (reference sequence). V lost 7 bases and J lost 6; bases outside the gene matches: 6. For the CDR3, the DNA is TGTGCCTTCCCCGGGACAGGGGGCGATGGCTACACCTTC. Translated: CAFPGTGGDGYTF.

This chain connects TRBV20-1 to TRBJ2-2; no reliable D call. The CDR3 is 12 residues long. Trimming removed 1 base from V and 9 bases from J, with 9 bases in between. Germline CDR1 reads DFQATT; CDR2 reads SNEGSKA (reference sequence). In nucleotides, the CDR3 is TGCAGTGCTAGAGCCCCAGGCCGGGAGCTGTTTTTT. It translates to CSARAPGRELFF.

The rearrangement joins TRBV5-1 to TRBJ2-3; the D gene is possibly TRBD1 (5 bases). There are 14 residues in the CDR3. Germline V gene lookup returns CDR1 SGHRS and CDR2 YFSETQ. Trimming removed 3 bases at V and 4 bases at J, with 12 bases between. CDR3 protein: CASSSSGWADTQYF. CDR3 nucleotides: TGCGCCAGCAGCTCCTCAGGGTGGGCAGATACGCAGTATTTT.

The J gene is TRBJ2-1, the V gene TRBV19; 10 bases are shared with TRBD2. Losses at the gene ends were 5 bases for V and 6 bases for J; bases not matched to a gene: 7. The length of the CDR3 is 15 residues. Germline CDR1 LNHDA, CDR2 SQIVND (reference sequence). The CDR3 DNA reads TGTGCCAGTAGTGTCCCCGGGACTAGCGTCAATGAGCAGTTCTTC. Amino acid sequence: CASSVPGTSVNEQFF. Variable domain in full (rest from reference TRBV19 and TRBJ2-1): DGGITQSPKYLFRKEGQNVTLSCEQNLNHDAMYWYRQDPGQGLRLIYYSQIVNDFQKGDIAEGYSVSREKKESFPLTVTSAQKNPTAFYLCASSVPGTSVNEQFFGPGTRLTVL.

This clonotype was recorded once. The V gene is TRBV3-1, the J gene TRBJ1-1; weak D call: TRBD1 (5 bases). CDR1 and CDR2 (germline): LGHDT, YNNKEL (reference sequence). V was cut by 1 base and J by 6 bases, with 12 bases left in between. The CDR3 has 14 amino acids. CDR3 nucleotides: TGTGCCAGCAGCCAAGTCCAGGGAAAGGCTGAAGCTTTCTTT. Its translation is CASSQVQGKAEAFF.

The gene calls are TRBV10-3 and TRBJ1-5; D possibly corresponds to TRBD1 (5 bases). Trimming took 11 bases from V and 4 from J, leaving 18 bases between them. This CDR3 spans 14 amino acids. Per the germline V gene, CDR1 is ENHRY and CDR2 is SYGVKD. CDR3 protein: CADHQTEFNQPQHF. The CDR3 nucleotides are TGTGCCGACCACCAGACAGAGTTTAATCAGCCCCAGCATTTT.

A note on this clonotype: Without the conserved terminal phenylalanine or tryptophan, this CDR3 likely stems from a read error. The CDR3 here is CASSLGGAPAEAFL. CDR3 DNA: TGTGCCAGCAGCCTTGGGGGGGCGCCGGCTGAAGCTTTCCTT. The J gene is TRBJ1-1, the V gene TRBV5-6, with a possible D match to TRBD1 (6 bases). CDR3 size: 14 residues. Germline CDR1 is SGHDT and CDR2 is YYEEEE. Trimming removed 4 bases at V and 6 bases at J, with 16 bases between.

This clonotype has a handful of counts. The chain carries TRBV7-2 and TRBJ1-5; 7 nucleotides match TRBD1. The CDR3 consists of 15 residues. The germline gives CDR1 SGHTA, CDR2 FQGNSA. The V and J ends lost 0 bases and 2 bases, in that order; junction bases with no gene match: 1. The CDR3 DNA reads TGTGCCAGCAGCTTAGCAGGGGGCGGCAATCAGCCCCAGCATTTT. Translated: CASSLAGGGNQPQHF. The variable domain in full, completed from reference TRBV7-2 and TRBJ1-5, reads GAGVSQSPSNKVTEKGKDVELRCDPISGHTALYWYRQSLGQGLEFLIYFQGNSAPDKSGLPSDRFSAERTGGSVSTLTIQRTQQEDSAVYLCASSLAGGGNQPQHFGDGTRLSIL.

V usage is TRBV2 and J usage is TRBJ2-7; the D is unclear. The V gene's germline CDR1 is SNHLY and CDR2 FYNNEI. V lost 1 base to trimming and J lost 3 bases, with 1 base between them. This CDR3 has 11 residues. The CDR3 loop is CASSEVYEQYF. In DNA, the CDR3 is TGTGCCAGCAGTGAAGTCTACGAGCAGTACTTC. Full variable domain (rest looked up from reference TRBV2 and TRBJ2-7): EPEVTQTPSHQVTQMGQEVILRCVPISNHLYFYWYRQILGQKVEFLVSFYNNEISEKSEIFDDQFSVERPDGSNFTLKIRSTKLEDSAMYFCASSEVYEQYFGPGTRLTVT.

The rearrangement uses TRBV28 and TRBJ2-7, with D maybe TRBD1 (6 bases). The CDR3 runs 14 residues. The V end lost 6 bases, the J end lost 3 bases, and 15 bases lay between the germline ends. The germline V gene encodes CDR1 MDHEN and CDR2 SYDVKM. CDR3 DNA sequence: TGTGCCAGCAGCAGGACAGTCCCCGTCTACGAGCAGTACTTC. Translated: CASSRTVPVYEQYF.

J is TRBJ2-1 and V is TRBV2; TRBD2 agrees at 7 bases. CDR3 length: 16 amino acids. Germline V gene data show CDR1 as SNHLY and CDR2 as FYNNEI. V shed 6 bases, J shed 2 bases, and the junction held 10 bases outside the gene matches. CDR3 bases: TGTGCCAGCAGCGACCAAGCGGGGAAGACCTACAATGAGCAGTTCTTC. This sequence encodes CASSDQAGKTYNEQFF.

The chain is built from TRBV12-3 or TRBV12-4 and TRBJ2-7; 7 bases line up with TRBD2. This CDR3 comprises 13 residues. Trimming removed 8 bases from V and 5 bases from J; junction bases left unmatched: 9. CDR3 nucleotides: TGTGCCAGCCAAGTGGCGGGGGTCCACGAGCAGTACTTC. It encodes CASQVAGVHEQYF.

The chain employs TRBV6-2 or TRBV6-3 and TRBJ1-5, with a possible D match to TRBD1 (6 bases). V lost 2 bases, J lost 7 bases, and 12 bases lay in between. The CDR3 contains 14 residues. Looked up from germline, CDR1 is MNHEY and CDR2 is SVGEGT. CDR3 DNA sequence: TGTGCCAGCAGTTACACTGACAGGAAACAGCCCCAGCATTTT. The encoded protein is CASSYTDRKQPQHF.

The V and J genes are TRBV30 and TRBJ2-3; D may be TRBD2 (6 bases). The V end lost 5 bases, the J end lost 4 bases, and 16 bases lay between the germline ends. The CDR3 has 14 residues. Germline V lookup: CDR1 GTSNPN, CDR2 SVGIG (reference sequence). Written as DNA, the CDR3 is TGTGCCTGGGGACTCGGAGGGCGCCCAGATACGCAGTATTTT. Encoded protein: CAWGLGGRPDTQYF.

This chain connects TRBV9 to TRBJ2-2; 7 bases are a match to TRBD2. The CDR3 is 16 amino acids. The junction had 8 bases not matched to a gene; V was cut back by 2 bases and J by 4 bases. Germline lookup yields CDR1 SGDLS and CDR2 YYNGEE. CDR3 amino acids: CASSVTAGVGTGELFF. Here the CDR3 DNA reads TGTGCCAGCAGCGTCACCGCGGGGGTGGGCACCGGGGAGCTGTTTTTT.

The V call is TRBV20-1, the J call TRBJ2-1; TRBD2 agrees at 10 bases. Germline V gene data show CDR1 as DFQATT and CDR2 as SNEGSKA (reference sequence). V was clipped by 0 bases and J by 4 bases; unmatched bases: 6. There are 16 residues in the CDR3. CDR3 residues: CSARDQLAGSYNEQFF. The CDR3 nucleotides read TGCAGTGCTAGAGATCAACTAGCGGGGTCATACAATGAGCAGTTCTTC.

The chain joins TRBV5-1 to TRBJ1-4, with D possibly TRBD1 on 5 matching bases. The V gene's germline CDR1 is SGHRS and CDR2 YFSETQ. The CDR3 loop spans 13 amino acids. V dropped 0 bases and J dropped 11 bases, with 11 bases sitting between them. The chain's CDR3 is CASSLAGRSKLFF. CDR3 coding DNA: TGCGCCAGCAGCTTGGCGGGGCGTTCTAAACTGTTTTTT.

CDR3 sequence reads: CASSSQDGVETQYF. CDR3 coding DNA: TGTGCCAGCAGCTCCCAGGACGGGGTGGAGACCCAGTACTTC. This chain joins TRBV5-4 and TRBJ2-5; tentative D call: TRBD2 (5 bases). Per germline, CDR1 SGHNT and CDR2 YYREEE (reference sequence). V was cut by 3 bases and J by 5 bases, with 14 bases left in between. This CDR3 has 14 residues.

The chain couples TRBV19 to TRBJ2-1; 13 positions match TRBD2. From germline, CDR1 is LNHDA and CDR2 SQIVND (reference sequence). The V segment lost 6 bases and the J segment 5 bases; nucleotides outside the gene matches: 4. The CDR3 is 15 residues long. The CDR3 here is CASRTGTSGNNEQFF. The CDR3 DNA reads as TGTGCCAGTAGAACCGGGACTAGCGGGAACAATGAGCAGTTCTTC.

This sequence joins TRBV6-5 and TRBJ1-1; D is unresolved. Germline CDR1 reads MNHEY; CDR2 reads SVGAGI. The CDR3 runs 15 residues. V was pared by 6 bases and J by 6 bases, with 20 bases between. Here the CDR3 reads CASRDPTLGSAEAFF. CDR3 bases: TGTGCCAGCAGAGACCCCACTCTCGGTAGTGCTGAAGCTTTCTTT.

The chain carries TRBV23-1 and TRBJ2-7; the match to TRBD1 covers 7 bases. TRBV23-1 is an ORF; its function is uncertain. The junction had 14 bases not matched to a gene; V was cut back by 0 bases and J by 3 bases. CDR3 size: 18 residues. CDR3 protein: CASSQSPNDRVVGYEQYF. The CDR3 nucleotides are TGCGCCAGCAGTCAATCGCCGAATGACAGGGTGGTTGGCTACGAGCAGTACTTC.

The chain couples TRBV14 to TRBJ1-1, with D maybe TRBD1 (5 bases). Trimming left V 4 bases short and J 10 bases short, with 13 bases between. The CDR3 totals 12 residues. Germline CDR1 reads SGHDN; CDR2 reads FVKESK. CDR3: CASSPSVGGAFF. CDR3 sequence (DNA): TGTGCCAGCAGCCCATCAGTGGGGGGAGCTTTCTTT.

V is TRBV6-1 and J is TRBJ2-3, with 11 bases identical to TRBD2. CDR3 length equals 15 residues. Germline CDR1 MNHNS, CDR2 SASEGT. V gave up 8 bases and J gave up 0 bases; unmatched junction bases: 4. The CDR3 coding sequence is TGTGCCAGCGAAACTAGCGGGGGTAGCACAGATACGCAGTATTTT. Protein product: CASETSGGSTDTQYF.

The chain is built from TRBV10-3 and TRBJ1-4; D not resolved. The germline V and J ends were trimmed by 4 bases and 4 bases, with 7 bases remaining between them. The CDR3 contains 13 residues. Germline V lookup: CDR1 ENHRY, CDR2 SYGVKD. The CDR3 DNA reads as TGTGCCATCAGTGTTGAAGATAATGAAAAACTGTTTTTT. Its translation is CAISVEDNEKLFF.

This chain connects TRBV15 to TRBJ2-5, with 8 positions matching TRBD2. CDR3 length: 15 residues. From germline, CDR1 is LNHNV and CDR2 YYDKDF (reference sequence). Trimming at V came to 2 bases and at J to 4 bases, leaving 6 bases not matched to a gene. The CDR3 is CATSRSRGAGETQYF. In DNA form, the CDR3 reads TGTGCCACCAGCAGATCGCGGGGGGCCGGAGAGACCCAGTACTTC.

The chain recombines TRBV18 with TRBJ1-1; no clear D gene. V lost 2 bases, J lost 1 base, and 17 bases lay in between. The germline CDR1 and CDR2 sequences are KGHSH and LQKENI. This CDR3 spans 17 amino acids. DNA of the CDR3: TGTGCCAGCTCACCATTGGGGAGACGGGGTCCGAACACTGAAGCTTTCTTT. It translates to CASSPLGRRGPNTEAFF.